This TCR beta chain was sequenced in a study of blood T cell repertoires in COVID-19. The CDR3 is 15 amino acids. CDR1 SGHRS and CDR2 YFSETQ come from the germline V gene. Trimming removed 4 bases at V and 7 bases at J, with 17 bases between. Participant reports of clinical history set cohort assignment. Original methodology: It was from reference gene primer amplification that nucleated cell counts were estimated. TCRdb's table, derived via immunoSEQ multiplex PCR, lists solely in-frame clones and lacks some. V and J calls plus clone size are reproduced from that table; the DNA served to infer D and trimming. Of fewer than 250,000 clones in the sample, roughly 85% are singletons; the top ten hold about 8.2%.

Sequencing was carried out using PBMCs or T cells enriched from blood (not recorded which). This clonotype originated in a woman between 50 and 59 years old with acute COVID-19. The chain carries TRBV5-1 and TRBJ1-4, with D maybe TRBD1 (5 bases). The CDR3 spells CASSGSGLSGEKLFF. CDR3 bases: TGCGCCAGCAGCGGCTCAGGGCTATCAGGTGAAAAACTGTTTTTT.